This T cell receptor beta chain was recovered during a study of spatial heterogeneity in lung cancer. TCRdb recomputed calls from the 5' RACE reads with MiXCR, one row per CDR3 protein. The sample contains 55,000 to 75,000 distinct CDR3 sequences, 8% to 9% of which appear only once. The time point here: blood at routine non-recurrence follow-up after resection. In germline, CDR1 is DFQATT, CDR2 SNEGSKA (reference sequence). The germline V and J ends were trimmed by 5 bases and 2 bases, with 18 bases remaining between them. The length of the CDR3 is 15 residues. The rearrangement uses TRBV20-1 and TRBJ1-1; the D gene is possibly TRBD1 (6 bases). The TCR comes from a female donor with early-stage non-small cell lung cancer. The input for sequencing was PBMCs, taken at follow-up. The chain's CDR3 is CSAPYGGRGNTEAFF. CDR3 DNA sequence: TGCAGTGCTCCCTACGGCGGCAGGGGTAACACTGAAGCTTTCTTT.